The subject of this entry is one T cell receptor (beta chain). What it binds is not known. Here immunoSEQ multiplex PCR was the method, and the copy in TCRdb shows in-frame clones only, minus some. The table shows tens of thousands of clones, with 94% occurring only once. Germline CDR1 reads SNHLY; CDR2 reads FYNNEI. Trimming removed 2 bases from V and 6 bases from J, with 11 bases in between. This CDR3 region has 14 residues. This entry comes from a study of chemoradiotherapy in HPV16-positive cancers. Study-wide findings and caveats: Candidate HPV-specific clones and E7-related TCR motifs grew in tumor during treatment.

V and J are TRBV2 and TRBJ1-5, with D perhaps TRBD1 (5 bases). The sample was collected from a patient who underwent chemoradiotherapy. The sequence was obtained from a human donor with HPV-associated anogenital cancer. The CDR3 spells CASSEFQGAQPQHF. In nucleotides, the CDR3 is TGTGCCAGCAGTGAATTTCAAGGGGCTCAGCCCCAGCATTTT. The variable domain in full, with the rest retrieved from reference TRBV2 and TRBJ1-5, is EPEVTQTPSHQVTQMGQEVILRCVPISNHLYFYWYRQILGQKVEFLVSFYNNEISEKSEIFDDQFSVERPDGSNFTLKIRSTKLEDSAMYFCASSEFQGAQPQHFGDGTRLSIL.